This entry concerns a single T cell receptor beta chain. No antigen is known for it. The primer mix had 60 Vbeta and 13 Jbeta primers. Produced via immunoSEQ multiplex PCR; TCRdb's table is partial and in-frame only. The sample includes about 110,000 clones, approximately 70% of them seen just once. Germline values: CDR1 GTSNPN, CDR2 SVGIG (reference sequence). This CDR3 has 14 amino acids. Losses at the gene ends were 2 bases for V and 6 bases for J; bases not matched to a gene: 6. This sample stems from a study of cytomegalovirus exposure and HLA in healthy donors. Study-level findings and limits: An analysis was carried out later, and it reportedly showed fewer N-insertions in an Asian-associated ancestry cluster than the roughly 670-donor mean. TCR beta chains associated with HLA were, in a later analysis, more clonally expanded than equally common others. Later on, a genetic analysis was performed. It linked a missense variant in DCLRE1C with V- and J-gene trimming of TCR beta.

V gene TRBV30 combines with J gene TRBJ1-2; 10 bases line up with TRBD1. The receptor was derived from a man younger than 40 in good health and CMV-seropositive. Sequenced material: PBMCs. CDR3 sequence: CAWSRGTGADGYTF. The CDR3 coding sequence is TGTGCCTGGAGTCGCGGGACAGGGGCGGATGGCTACACCTTC.